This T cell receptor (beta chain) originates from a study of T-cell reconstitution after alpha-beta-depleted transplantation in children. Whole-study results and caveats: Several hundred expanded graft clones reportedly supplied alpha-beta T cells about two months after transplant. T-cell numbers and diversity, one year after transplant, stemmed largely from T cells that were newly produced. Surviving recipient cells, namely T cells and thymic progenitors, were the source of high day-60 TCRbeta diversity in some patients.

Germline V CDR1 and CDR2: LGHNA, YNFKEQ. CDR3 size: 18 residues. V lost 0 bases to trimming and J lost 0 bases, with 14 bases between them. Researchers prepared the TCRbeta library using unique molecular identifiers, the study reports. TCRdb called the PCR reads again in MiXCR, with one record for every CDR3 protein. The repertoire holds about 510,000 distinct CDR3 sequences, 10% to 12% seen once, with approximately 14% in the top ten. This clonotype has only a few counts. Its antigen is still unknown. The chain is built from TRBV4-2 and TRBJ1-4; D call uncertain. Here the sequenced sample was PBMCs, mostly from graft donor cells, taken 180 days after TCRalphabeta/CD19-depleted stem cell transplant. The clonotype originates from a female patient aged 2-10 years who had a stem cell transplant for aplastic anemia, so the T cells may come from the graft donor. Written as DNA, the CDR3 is TGTGCCAGCAGCCAAGAGCGGAGTGGGAGGGCAACTAATGAAAAACTGTTTTTT. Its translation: CASSQERSGRATNEKLFF.